This T cell receptor (beta chain) appears in the sequencing data of a study of blood T cells in healthy people across ages. Study-wide context: The capture of about one barcoded beta molecule per two T cells was achieved by template switching.

The CDR3 totals 14 residues. Trimming took 5 bases from V and 2 from J, leaving 12 bases between them. CDR1 and CDR2 from the germline V gene are SGHAT and FQNNGV. The authors ran a second PCR of about 6 to 11 cycles using a sample-barcoded 5' primer and a J-beta primer mix. Each cDNA molecule carried a tag from a template-switch adaptor that contained 12 random nucleotides. TCRdb re-called the 5' RACE reads with MiXCR, one entry per CDR3 protein. Of 650,000 to 950,000 distinct CDR3 sequences listed, under 45% are singletons. The sequencing sample was made of blood. This chain joins TRBV11-2 and TRBJ2-5; no clear D gene. This clonotype was obtained from a man aged 55 to 70 in good health. CDR3 sequence (DNA): TGTGCCAGCAGCCCCCATCCCGCTCAAGAGACCCAGTACTTC. It is translated as CASSPHPAQETQYF.